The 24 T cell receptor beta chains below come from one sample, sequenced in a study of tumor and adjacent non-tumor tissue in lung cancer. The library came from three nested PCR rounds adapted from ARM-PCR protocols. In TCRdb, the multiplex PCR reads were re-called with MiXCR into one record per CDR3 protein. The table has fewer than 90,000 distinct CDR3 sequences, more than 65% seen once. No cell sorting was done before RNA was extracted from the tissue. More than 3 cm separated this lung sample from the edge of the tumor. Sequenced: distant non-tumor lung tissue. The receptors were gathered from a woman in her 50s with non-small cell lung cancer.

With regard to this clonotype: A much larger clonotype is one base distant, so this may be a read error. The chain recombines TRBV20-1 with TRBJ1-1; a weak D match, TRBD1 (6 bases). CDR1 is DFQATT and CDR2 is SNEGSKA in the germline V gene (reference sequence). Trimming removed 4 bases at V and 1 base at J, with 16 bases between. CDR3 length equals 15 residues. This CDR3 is CSANPGHRANTEAFF. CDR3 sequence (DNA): TGCAGTGCTAACCCGGGACATAGGGCGAACACTGAAGCTTTCTTT.

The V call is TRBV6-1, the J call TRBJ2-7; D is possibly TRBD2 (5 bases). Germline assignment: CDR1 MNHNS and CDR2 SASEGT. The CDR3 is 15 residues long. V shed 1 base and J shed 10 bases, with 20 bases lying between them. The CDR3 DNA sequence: TGTGCCAGCAGTGAAGACTCGGGGAGCTCCTACGTACAGTACTTC. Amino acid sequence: CASSEDSGSSYVQYF.

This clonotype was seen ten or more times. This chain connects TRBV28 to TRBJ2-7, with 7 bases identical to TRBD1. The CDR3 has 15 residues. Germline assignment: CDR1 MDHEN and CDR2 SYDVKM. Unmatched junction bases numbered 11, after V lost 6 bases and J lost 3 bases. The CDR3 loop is CASRIARQGIYEQYF. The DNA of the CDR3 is TGTGCCAGCAGAATTGCACGACAGGGCATCTACGAGCAGTACTTC. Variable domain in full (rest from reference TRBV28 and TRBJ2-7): DVKVTQSSRYLVKRTGEKVFLECVQDMDHENMFWYRQDPGLGLRLIYFSYDVKMKEKGDIPEGYSVSREKKERFSLILESASTNQTSMYLCASRIARQGIYEQYFGPGTRLTVT.

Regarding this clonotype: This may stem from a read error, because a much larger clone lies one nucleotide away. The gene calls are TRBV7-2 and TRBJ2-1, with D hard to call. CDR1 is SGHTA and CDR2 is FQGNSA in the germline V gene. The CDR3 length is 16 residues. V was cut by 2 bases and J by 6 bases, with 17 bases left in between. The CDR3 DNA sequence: TGTGCCAGCAGCTTATCCCTGGCGGAGATGGGCAATGAGCAGTTCTTC. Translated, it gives CASSLSLAEMGNEQFF.

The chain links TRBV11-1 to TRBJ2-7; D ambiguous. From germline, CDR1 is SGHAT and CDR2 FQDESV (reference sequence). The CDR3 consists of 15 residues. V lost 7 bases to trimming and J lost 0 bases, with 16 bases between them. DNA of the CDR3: TGTGCCAGCACCATAAATCCTTCAACCTCCTACGAGCAGTACTTC. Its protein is CASTINPSTSYEQYF.

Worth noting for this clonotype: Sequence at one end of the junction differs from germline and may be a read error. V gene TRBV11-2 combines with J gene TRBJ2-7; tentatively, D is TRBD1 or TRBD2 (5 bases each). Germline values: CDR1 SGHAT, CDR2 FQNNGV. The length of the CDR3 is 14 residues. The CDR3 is CVSSLEPGPGEQYF. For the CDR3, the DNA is TGTGTCAGCAGTTTAGAGCCGGGGCCGGGCGAGCAGTACTTC.

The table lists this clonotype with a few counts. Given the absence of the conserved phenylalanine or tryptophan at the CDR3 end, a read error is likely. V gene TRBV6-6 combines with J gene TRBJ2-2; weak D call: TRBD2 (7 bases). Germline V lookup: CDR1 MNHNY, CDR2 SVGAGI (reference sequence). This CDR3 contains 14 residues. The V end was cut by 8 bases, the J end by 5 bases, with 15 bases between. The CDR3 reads CASGGGDDTGELFL. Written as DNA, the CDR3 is TGTGCCAGCGGCGGGGGCGATGATACCGGGGAGCTGTTTCTT.

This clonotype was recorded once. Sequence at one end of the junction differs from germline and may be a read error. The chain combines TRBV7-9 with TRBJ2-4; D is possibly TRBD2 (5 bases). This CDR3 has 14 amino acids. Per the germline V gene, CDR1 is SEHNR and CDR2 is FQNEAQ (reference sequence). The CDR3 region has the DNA TGTGTCAGCAGCTTATCGGCAAGGACTTACATTCAGTACTTC. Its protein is CVSSLSARTYIQYF.

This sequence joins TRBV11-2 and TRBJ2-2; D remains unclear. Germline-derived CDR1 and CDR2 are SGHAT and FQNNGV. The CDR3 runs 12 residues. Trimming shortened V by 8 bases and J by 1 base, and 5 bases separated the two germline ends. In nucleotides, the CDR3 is TGTGCCAGCTTCGAGAACACCGGGGAGCTGTTTTTT. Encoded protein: CASFENTGELFF.

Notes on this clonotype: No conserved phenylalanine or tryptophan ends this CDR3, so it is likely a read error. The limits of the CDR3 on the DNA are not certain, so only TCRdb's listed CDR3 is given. This CDR3 reads CASRVEYGYAI. V usage is TRBV6-1 and J usage is TRBJ1-2. Per the germline V gene, CDR1 is MNHNS and CDR2 is SASEGT. The CDR3 has 11 amino acids, counting both end residues.

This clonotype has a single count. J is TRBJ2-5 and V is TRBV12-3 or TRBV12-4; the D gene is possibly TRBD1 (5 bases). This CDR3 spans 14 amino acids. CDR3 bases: TGTGTTAACAGTTTCAGACAGTCCCAAGAGACCCAGTACTTC. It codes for CVNSFRQSQETQYF.

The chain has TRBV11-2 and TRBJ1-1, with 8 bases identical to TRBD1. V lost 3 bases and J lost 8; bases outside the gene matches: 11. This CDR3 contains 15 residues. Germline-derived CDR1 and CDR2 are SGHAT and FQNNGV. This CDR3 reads CASSFAGRGLQEAFF. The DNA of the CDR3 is TGTGCCAGCAGCTTTGCTGGCAGGGGGCTACAAGAAGCTTTCTTT.

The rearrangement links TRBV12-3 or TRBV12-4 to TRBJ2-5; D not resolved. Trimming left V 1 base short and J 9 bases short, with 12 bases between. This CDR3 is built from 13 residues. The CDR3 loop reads CASSLGTGEAQYF. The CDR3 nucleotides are TGTGCCAGCAGTTTAGGGACGGGCGAGGCCCAGTACTTC.

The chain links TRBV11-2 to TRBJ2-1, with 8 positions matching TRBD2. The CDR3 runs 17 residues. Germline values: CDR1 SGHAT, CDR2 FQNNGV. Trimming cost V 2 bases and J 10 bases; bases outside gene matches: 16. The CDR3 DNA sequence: TGTGCCAGCAGCTTACAGGTTACTACCGGGAGGGCCGGGGAGCAGTTCTTC. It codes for CASSLQVTTGRAGEQFF.

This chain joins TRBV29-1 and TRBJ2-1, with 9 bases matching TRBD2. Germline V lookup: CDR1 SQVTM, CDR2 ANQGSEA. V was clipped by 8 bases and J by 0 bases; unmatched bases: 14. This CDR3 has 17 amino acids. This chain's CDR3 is CSTEDLAGWSSYNEQFF. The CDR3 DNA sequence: TGCAGCACTGAAGATCTAGCGGGATGGAGCTCCTACAATGAGCAGTTCTTC.

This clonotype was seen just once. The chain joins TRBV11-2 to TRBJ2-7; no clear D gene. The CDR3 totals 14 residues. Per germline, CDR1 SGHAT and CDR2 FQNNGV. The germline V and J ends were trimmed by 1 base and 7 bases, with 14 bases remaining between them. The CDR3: CASSLVRDCYEQYF. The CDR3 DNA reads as TGTGCCAGCAGCTTAGTTAGAGACTGCTATGAGCAGTACTTC.

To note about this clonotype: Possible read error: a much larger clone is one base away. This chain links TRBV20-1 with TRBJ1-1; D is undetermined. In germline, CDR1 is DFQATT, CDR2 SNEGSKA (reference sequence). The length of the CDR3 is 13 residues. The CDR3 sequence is CRSCLSMNTEAFF. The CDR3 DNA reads TGCAGATCTTGTCTCTCCATGAACACTGAAGCTTTCTTT.

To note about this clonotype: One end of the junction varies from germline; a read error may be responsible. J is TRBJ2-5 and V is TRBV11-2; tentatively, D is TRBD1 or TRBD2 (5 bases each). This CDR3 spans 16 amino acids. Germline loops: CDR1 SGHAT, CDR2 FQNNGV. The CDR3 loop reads CASSLRTGTRLETQYF. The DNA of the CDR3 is TGTGCCAGCAGCCTCAGAACCGGGACCAGACTGGAGACCCAATACTTC.

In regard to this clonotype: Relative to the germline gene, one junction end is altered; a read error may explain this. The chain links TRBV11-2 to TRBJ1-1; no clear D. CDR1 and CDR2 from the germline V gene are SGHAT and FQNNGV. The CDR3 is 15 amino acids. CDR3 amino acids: CGSSLEPRANTEVFF. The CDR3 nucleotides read TGTGGCAGCAGCTTAGAGCCGAGGGCGAACACTGAAGTCTTCTTT.

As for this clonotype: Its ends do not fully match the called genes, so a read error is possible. CDR3 coding DNA: TGTGTCATCGGCGGAAACTATGGTTACACCTTC. Translation: CVIGGNYGYTF. The gene calls are TRBV6-1 and TRBJ1-2, with no clear D. Per the germline V gene, CDR1 is MNHNS and CDR2 is SASEGT. The length of the CDR3 is 11 residues.

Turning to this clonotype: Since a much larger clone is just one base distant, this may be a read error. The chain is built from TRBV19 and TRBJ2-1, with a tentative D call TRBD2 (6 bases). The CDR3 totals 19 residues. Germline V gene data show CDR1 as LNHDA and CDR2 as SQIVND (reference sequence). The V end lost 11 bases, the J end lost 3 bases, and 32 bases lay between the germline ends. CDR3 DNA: TGTGCCGGCCCCCCACACGGGCTAACGGGAGTTAAAGGCTACAATGAGCAGTTCTTC. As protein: CAGPPHGLTGVKGYNEQFF.

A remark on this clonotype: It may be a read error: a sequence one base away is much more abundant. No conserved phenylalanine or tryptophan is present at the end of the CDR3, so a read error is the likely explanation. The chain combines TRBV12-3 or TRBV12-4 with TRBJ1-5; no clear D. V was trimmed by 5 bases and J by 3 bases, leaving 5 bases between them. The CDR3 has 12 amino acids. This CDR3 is CASSTVNQPQHL. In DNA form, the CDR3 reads TGTGCCAGCAGTACCGTCAATCAGCCCCAGCATCTT.

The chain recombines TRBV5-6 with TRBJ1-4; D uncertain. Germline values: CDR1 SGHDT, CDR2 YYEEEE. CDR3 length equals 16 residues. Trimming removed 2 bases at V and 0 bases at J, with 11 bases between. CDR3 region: CASSFEKSATNEKLFF. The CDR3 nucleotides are TGTGCCAGCAGCTTCGAAAAATCTGCAACTAATGAAAAACTGTTTTTT.

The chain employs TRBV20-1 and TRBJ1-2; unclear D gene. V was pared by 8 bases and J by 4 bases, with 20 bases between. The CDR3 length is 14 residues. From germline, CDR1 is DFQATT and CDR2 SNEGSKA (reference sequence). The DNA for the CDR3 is TGCAGTACTGCCCTTTACAACCGCGGCTATGGCTACACCTTC. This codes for CSTALYNRGYGYTF.